The 6 T cell receptor beta chains below were found in one sample sequenced in a study of T cells in Graves' hyperthyroidism and ophthalmopathy. Using RNA transcripts as the source, TCR beta CDR3 regions were amplified. A set of HTBI primers served as the primers for a first-round RT-PCR of the TCR CDR3. TCRdb reprocessed the multiplex PCR reads with MiXCR, giving one entry per CDR3 protein. In the table there are over 250,000 distinct CDR3 sequences, around 25% of which are singletons. The sequenced material came from blood. These receptors were obtained from a man aged 35-49 years with Graves' hyperthyroidism that later progressed to Graves' ophthalmopathy.

This clonotype was counted ten times or more. The rearrangement links TRBV20-1 to TRBJ2-1; D not certain. The CDR3 runs 13 residues. Germline V CDR1 and CDR2: DFQATT, SNEGSKA (reference sequence). V was clipped by 0 bases and J by 12 bases, with 15 bases between them. The CDR3 DNA sequence: TGCAGTGCTAGAGATCATCAGTGGTACTGGCAGTTCTTC. Its translation: CSARDHQWYWQFF.

This clonotype was counted ten times or more. The rearrangement uses TRBV12-3 or TRBV12-4 and TRBJ1-5, with D possibly TRBD1 on 5 matching bases. The CDR3 has 15 residues. The V gene lost 6 bases and the J gene lost 6 bases, with 18 bases spanning the gap. The CDR3 DNA follows: TGTGCCAGCAGCAAGGGGCAGGGAGGAGGTCAGCCCCAGCATTTT. Encoded protein: CASSKGQGGGQPQHF.

The rearrangement uses TRBV7-3 and TRBJ1-1; a possible D gene is TRBD1 (5 bases). V was pared by 5 bases and J by 6 bases, with 16 bases between. Germline CDR1 and CDR2: SGHTA and FQGTGA. The CDR3 consists of 14 residues. CDR3 in amino acids: CASSLTGEGPEAFF. The CDR3 coding sequence is TGTGCCAGCAGCCTTACGGGGGAAGGTCCTGAAGCTTTCTTT.

Ten or more counts support this clonotype. The rearrangement joins TRBV29-1 to TRBJ2-7; 7 positions agree with TRBD2. After removal of 3 bases from V and 4 bases from J, the junction contained 6 bases not matched to a gene. Germline CDR1 is SQVTM and CDR2 is ANQGSEA. The CDR3 runs 13 residues. The CDR3: CSVEGGSLYEQYF. CDR3 sequence (DNA): TGCAGCGTTGAGGGCGGGAGTCTTTACGAGCAGTACTTC.

This clonotype was observed many times. V gene TRBV11-1 combines with J gene TRBJ2-7; D remains ambiguous. The V end lost 5 bases, the J end lost 7 bases, and 18 bases lay between the germline ends. There are 14 residues in the CDR3. Per germline, CDR1 SGHAT and CDR2 FQDESV (reference sequence). Written as DNA, the CDR3 is TGTGCCAGCAGCCCCCCCGGAGTAAGAACGGAGCAGTACTTC. It codes for CASSPPGVRTEQYF.

This clonotype was picked up a small number of times. In nucleotides, the CDR3 is TGCGCCAGCAGCCAAGAGTATTCCGGGGCCACAGCAGCCGGAGGGAACACCGGGGAGCTGTTTTTT. Translating it yields CASSQEYSGATAAGGNTGELFF. The chain uses TRBV4-1 and TRBJ2-2; D possibly matches TRBD1 or TRBD2 (5 bases each). This CDR3 is 22 amino acids long. The V and J ends lost 0 bases and 1 base respectively, with 27 bases between them. Per germline, CDR1 MGHRA and CDR2 YSYEKL.